Listed here is a single T cell receptor (beta chain). Produced via immunoSEQ multiplex PCR; TCRdb's table is partial and in-frame only. The data hold a few hundred thousand clones, with about 90% observed a single time. This sample stems from a study of blood T cell repertoires in COVID-19. Researchers sorted participants into cohorts using their self-reported clinical history. Germline V lookup: CDR1 SQVTM, CDR2 ANQGSEA. The CDR3 loop spans 12 amino acids. The chain employs TRBV29-1 and TRBJ1-2, with a weak D call TRBD1 (6 bases). Specimen: PBMCs or T cells enriched from blood (not recorded which). The receptor was isolated from a woman in her 30s who had recovered from COVID-19. CDR3 DNA: TGCAGTGGGGGCGGAGGTAACTATGGCTACACCTTC. Amino acids: CSGGGGNYGYTF.